This T cell receptor (beta chain) was captured by sequencing in a study of T-cell memory formation after mild COVID-19. One entry per CDR3 protein results from TCRdb running MiXCR on the 5' RACE reads. This sample has roughly 250,000 distinct CDR3 sequences, with around 15% found just once. CDR1 MGHRA and CDR2 YSYEKL come from the germline V gene. This CDR3 comprises 11 residues. V dropped 5 bases and J dropped 7 bases, with 8 bases sitting between them. This clonotype was obtained from a man between 18 and 29 years old who had mild COVID-19 (a few samples of this study predate the infection). Cell type and time point are not known. The sequencing input was PBMCs or a T cell subset sorted from them (not recorded which). V is TRBV4-1 and J is TRBJ2-5; D unresolved. The CDR3 nucleotides are TGCGCCAGCAGCGGCCTCGGGACCCAGTACTTC. As protein: CASSGLGTQYF.